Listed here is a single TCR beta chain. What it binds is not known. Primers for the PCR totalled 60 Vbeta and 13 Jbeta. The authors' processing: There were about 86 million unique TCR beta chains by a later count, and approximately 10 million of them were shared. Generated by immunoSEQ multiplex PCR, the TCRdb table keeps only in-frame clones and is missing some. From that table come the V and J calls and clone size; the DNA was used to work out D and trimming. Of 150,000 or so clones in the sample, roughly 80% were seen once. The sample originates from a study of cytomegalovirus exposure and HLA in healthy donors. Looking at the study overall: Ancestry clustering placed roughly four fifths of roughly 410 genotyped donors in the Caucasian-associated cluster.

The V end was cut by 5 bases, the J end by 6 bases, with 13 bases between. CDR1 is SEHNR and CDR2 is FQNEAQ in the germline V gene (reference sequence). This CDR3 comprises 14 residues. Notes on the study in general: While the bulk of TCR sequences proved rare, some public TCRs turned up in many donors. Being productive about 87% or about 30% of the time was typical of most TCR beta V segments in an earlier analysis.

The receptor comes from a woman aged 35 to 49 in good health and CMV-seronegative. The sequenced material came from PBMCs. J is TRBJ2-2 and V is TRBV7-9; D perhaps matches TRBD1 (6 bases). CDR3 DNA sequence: TGTGCCAGCAGCCCCGACAGGCAGGCCGGGGAGCTGTTTTTT. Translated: CASSPDRQAGELFF.